This TCR beta chain is from a study of CD8+ T cells in alopecia areata. Study details: It was 6 to 18 months of tofacitinib, and then there were 6 months off drug.

The CDR3 spans 13 residues. The J segment lost 7 bases and the V segment lost 2 bases, leaving 5 bases of the junction unmatched. The V gene's germline CDR1 is GTSNPN and CDR2 SVGIG (reference sequence). Study-level results: Persistence during tofacitinib was seen for many expanded lesional clones in scalp and blood.

As for this clone: Its antigen is not known. Other DNA sequences within the sample encode an identical CDR3.

Extraction and reverse transcription of RNA yielded cDNA as the sequencing template. The protocol was immunoSEQ multiplex PCR, while the TCRdb copy is restricted to in-frame clones and leaves out a portion. The sample has around 70,000 clones; 25% to 30% are singletons. Noted treatment: oral pan-JAK inhibitor, 5-10 mg twice daily. Lesional scalp punch biopsies and peripheral blood were collected from alopecia areata patients. Sorting of CD4+ and CD8+ T cells was performed on PBMCs. The clonotype comes from a human donor with alopecia areata. The chain links TRBV30 to TRBJ1-5, with TRBD1 identical over 7 bases. This specimen was CD8+ T cells sorted from blood, taken at week 4, from a patient treated with tofacitinib. DNA of the CDR3: TGTGCCTGGAGTTCAGGGGGAAACCAGCCCCAGCATTTT. Protein sequence: CAWSSGGNQPQHF.